These T cell receptor beta chains were read from a single sample in a study of T cells in localized non-small cell lung cancer. TCRdb's table, derived via immunoSEQ multiplex PCR, lists solely in-frame clones and lacks some. The sample carries around 18,000 clones, about 85% recorded once. The sequenced sample was peripheral blood, obtained before any cancer treatment. These receptors were collected from a female donor older than 55 with stage I lung adenocarcinoma. CDR3s include the opening cysteine and the closing phenylalanine or tryptophan. The order of the fields is J gene, clone size, V gene, CDR3 length, D gene, CDR3 DNA, CDR3 protein. The D gene is left open where the match is weak. Size is stated for part of the rows, as once, few or many counts, or as a class when the clone is expanded.

TRBJ1-4 . TRBV5-4 14 . TGTGCCTTCCAGGAGCAGGGTGCTAATGAAAAACTGTTTTTT CAFQEQGANEKLFF
TRBJ2-5 . TRBV7-3 13 . TGTGCCAGCAGCGAAGGGTGGGGGGAAACCCAGTACTTC CASSEGWGETQYF
TRBJ2-2 . TRBV7-3 13 . TGTGCCAGCAGCTCCCCCAACACCGGGGAGCTGTTTTTT CASSSPNTGELFF
TRBJ2-7 . TRBV19 15 TRBD1 TGTGCCAGTAGTCCCGGGACAGGGGGTGGCTACGAGCAGTACTTC CASSPGTGGGYEQYF
TRBJ1-1 few TRBV19 14 . TGTGCCAGTAGTATCGGGGGGTTGAGCACTGAAGCTTTCTTT CASSIGGLSTEAFF
TRBJ1-1 . TRBV19 11 TRBD1 TGTGCCAGTAGGGGGACAGCTGAAGCTTTCTTT CASRGTAEAFF
TRBJ2-7 . TRBV5-1 14 TRBD1 TGCGCCAGCAGCTTCCAGGGACAGGGGTACGAGCAGTACTTC CASSFQGQGYEQYF
TRBJ1-2 . TRBV4-1 12 . TGCGCCAGCAGCCAAACAGGTCTTGGCTACACCTTC CASSQTGLGYTF
TRBJ2-5 . TRBV5-1 20 TRBD2 TGCGCCAGCAGCTTGGCATCGGGGCGCAGGCTAGCGGGGGGGCCGGAGACCCAGTACTTC CASSLASGRRLAGGPETQYF
TRBJ1-5 . TRBV19 17 . TGTGCCAGTAGTATCAGGCCCCCGGGATATAGCAATCAGCCCCAGCATTTT CASSIRPPGYSNQPQHF
TRBJ1-1 . TRBV5-4 15 . TGTGCCAGCAGCGGACCCCTCACTATGAACACTGAAGCTTTCTTT CASSGPLTMNTEAFF
TRBJ1-1 . TRBV18 13 TRBD1 TGTGCCAGCTCACCGGGACAGGATCTTGAAGCTTTCTTT CASSPGQDLEAFF
TRBJ2-3 . TRBV9 14 . TGTGCCAGCAGCGTAGCCGGTACCACAGATACGCAGTATTTT CASSVAGTTDTQYF
TRBJ1-3 . TRBV9 13 . TGTGCCAGCAGCACAGGGTTGGGAAACACCATATATTTT CASSTGLGNTIYF
TRBJ2-2 . TRBV5-1 18 TRBD2 TGCGCCAGCAGCTCGGGACTAGCGGGGGGGCAGAGCACCGGGGAGCTGTTTTTT CASSSGLAGGQSTGELFF
TRBJ2-1 . TRBV19 17 TRBD1 TGTGCCAGTAGTGAATCCGGGACAGGGTTAGCCTACAATGAGCAGTTCTTC CASSESGTGLAYNEQFF
TRBJ2-7 . TRBV7-6 13 . TGTGCCAGCAGCCCCCGGGAAAGGTACGAGCAGTACTTC CASSPRERYEQYF
TRBJ1-2 . TRBV30 15 . TGTGCCCAGCCCGTTCGACAGGCCACGGGCTATGGCTACACCTTC CAQPVRQATGYGYTF
TRBJ1-4 . TRBV5-4 16 TRBD1 TGTGCCAGCAGCCCAGAACCCCGACAGGGTCATGAAAAACTGTTTTTT CASSPEPRQGHEKLFF
TRBJ2-1 . TRBV11-2 13 . TGTGCCAGCAGCTTAGAAGTAGCCAATGAGCAGTTCTTC CASSLEVANEQFF
TRBJ1-2 . TRBV6-6 14 . TGTGCCAGCAGTAACCAGGCAAGCGGCTATGGCTACACCTTC CASSNQASGYGYTF
TRBJ1-5 . TRBV6-1 15 . TGTGCCAGCAGATTAAACCGGGTGCACAATCAGCCCCAGCATTTT CASRLNRVHNQPQHF
TRBJ1-2 . TRBV19 13 TRBD1 TGTGCCAGTAGAACCGGGACAGTCTATGGCTACACCTTC CASRTGTVYGYTF
TRBJ1-2 . TRBV7-2 13 . TGTGCCAGCAGCTTATACCTTGGGTATGGCTACACCTTC CASSLYLGYGYTF
TRBJ2-1 . TRBV5-1 13 . TGCGCCAGCAGCTTGTTGTCAGGCGGTGAGCAGTTCTTC CASSLLSGGEQFF
TRBJ2-7 . TRBV7-9 14 . TGTGCCAGCAGCTCCGTTCCGGGGGACTACGAGCAGTACTTC CASSSVPGDYEQYF
TRBJ2-1 . TRBV6-6 15 . TGTGCCAGCAGAAGCGCGGGACTGTCCTACAATGAGCAGTTCTTC CASRSAGLSYNEQFF
TRBJ1-4 . TRBV11-2 19 TRBD1 TGTGCCAGCAGCTCGGAGGACAGGGGAGTAATATCAACTAATGAAAAACTGTTTTTT CASSSEDRGVISTNEKLFF
TRBJ2-2 . TRBV19 15 . TGTGCCAGTAGTAATCTCGGGGCCGACACCGGGGAGCTGTTTTTT CASSNLGADTGELFF
TRBJ2-7 . TRBV5-6 14 TRBD1 TGTGCCAGCAGAGGACAGGGGGCAGCTTACGAGCAGTACTTC CASRGQGAAYEQYF
TRBJ1-3 . TRBV30 13 . TGTGCCTGGAGTGTAGGGGAAGGAAACACCATATATTTT CAWSVGEGNTIYF
TRBJ1-1 . TRBV27 17 TRBD1 TGTGCCAGCAGTTTAAAAAGGTGGGGGACAGTGAACACTGAAGCTTTCTTT CASSLKRWGTVNTEAFF
TRBJ1-2 . TRBV21-1 10 . TGTGCCAGCCGGTTTAGAGGCTACACCTTC CASRFRGYTF
TRBJ2-7 . TRBV16 15 TRBD1 TGTGCCAGCAGCCTAAGGGTTGGACAGGTTTACGAGCAGTACTTC CASSLRVGQVYEQYF
TRBJ1-1 . TRBV9 14 . TGTGCCAGCAGCGTAGCTACGGGACACCTTGAAGCTTTCTTT CASSVATGHLEAFF
TRBJ1-5 few TRBV27 14 TRBD1 TGTGCCAGCTCCCGGACAGGGGGCAATCAGCCCCAGCATTTT CASSRTGGNQPQHF
TRBJ2-3 . TRBV11-3 15 . TGTGCCAGCAGCTTAGGGGATGCGGGTTCGGATACGCAGTATTTT CASSLGDAGSDTQYF
TRBJ2-6 . TRBV19 13 . TGTGCCAGTCGCCCTTCTGGGGCCAACGTCCTGACTTTC CASRPSGANVLTF
TRBJ1-1 . TRBV10-2 13 . TGCGCCACAGGGGAGGGGGAATGGACTGAAGCTTTCTTT CATGEGEWTEAFF
TRBJ2-4 once TRBV5-4 12 . TGTGCCAGCAGCTCAATACAAAACATTCAGTACTTC CASSSIQNIQYF
TRBJ1-4 . TRBV9 19 TRBD1 TGTGCCAGCAGCTATAGTGTGTTCGGGACAGGGGTCACGAATGAAAAACTGTTTTTT CASSYSVFGTGVTNEKLFF
TRBJ1-1 . TRBV19 17 . TGTGCCAGTAGTAACGGGGACATTTTTTGGATGAACACTGAAGCTTTCTTT CASSNGDIFWMNTEAFF
TRBJ2-5 few TRBV6-1 13 . TGTGCCAGCACTGGGGGGCAATTGGGGACCCAGTACTTC CASTGGQLGTQYF
TRBJ1-5 few TRBV6-1 17 . TGTGCCAGCAGTGCCTCGACAGGAATTTTAAGCAATCAGCCCCAGCATTTT CASSASTGILSNQPQHF
TRBJ2-3 once TRBV19 16 TRBD1 TGTGCCAGTAGTACTCTACCGGGACAGGGGACAGATACGCAGTATTTT CASSTLPGQGTDTQYF
TRBJ1-6 . TRBV7-9 13 . TGTGCCAGCAGCTCGTTAAATAATTCACCCCTCCACTTT CASSSLNNSPLHF